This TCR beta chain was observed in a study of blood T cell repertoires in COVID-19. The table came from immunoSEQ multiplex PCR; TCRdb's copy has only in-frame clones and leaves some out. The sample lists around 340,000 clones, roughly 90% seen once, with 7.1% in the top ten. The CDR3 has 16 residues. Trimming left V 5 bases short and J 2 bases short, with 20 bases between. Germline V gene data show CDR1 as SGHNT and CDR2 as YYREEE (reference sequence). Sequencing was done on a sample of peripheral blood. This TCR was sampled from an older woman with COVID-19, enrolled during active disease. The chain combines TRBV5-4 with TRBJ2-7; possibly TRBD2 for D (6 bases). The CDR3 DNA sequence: TGTGCCAGCAGTCGAGGATTGGCGGGGAGAGCCTACGAGCAGTACTTC. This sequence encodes CASSRGLAGRAYEQYF.